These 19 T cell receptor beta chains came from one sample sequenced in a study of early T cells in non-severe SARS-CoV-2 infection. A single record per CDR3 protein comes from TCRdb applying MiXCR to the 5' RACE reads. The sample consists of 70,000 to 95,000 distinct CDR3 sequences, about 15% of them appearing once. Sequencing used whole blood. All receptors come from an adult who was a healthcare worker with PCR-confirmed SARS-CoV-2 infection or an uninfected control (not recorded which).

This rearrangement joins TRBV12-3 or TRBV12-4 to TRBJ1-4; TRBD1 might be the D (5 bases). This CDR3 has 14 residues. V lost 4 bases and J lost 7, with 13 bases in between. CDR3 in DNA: TGTGCCAGCAGTTCCCAGAGGGGCACTGAAAAACTGTTTTTT. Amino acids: CASSSQRGTEKLFF.

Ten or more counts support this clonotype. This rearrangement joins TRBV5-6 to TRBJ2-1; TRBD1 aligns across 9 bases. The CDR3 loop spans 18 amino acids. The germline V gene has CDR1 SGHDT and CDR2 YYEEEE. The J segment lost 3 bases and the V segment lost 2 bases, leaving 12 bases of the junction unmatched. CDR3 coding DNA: TGTGCCAGCAGCTTTTTTCCGGGACAGGGTAGTATCTACAATGAGCAGTTCTTC. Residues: CASSFFPGQGSIYNEQFF.

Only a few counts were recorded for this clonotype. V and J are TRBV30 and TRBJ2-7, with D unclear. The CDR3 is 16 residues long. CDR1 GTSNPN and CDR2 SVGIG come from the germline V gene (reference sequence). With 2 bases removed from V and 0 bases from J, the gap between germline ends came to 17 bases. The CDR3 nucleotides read TGTGCCTGGAGTAACTCTCTACAGCTCAGCTCCTACGAGCAGTACGTC. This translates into CAWSNSLQLSSYEQYV.

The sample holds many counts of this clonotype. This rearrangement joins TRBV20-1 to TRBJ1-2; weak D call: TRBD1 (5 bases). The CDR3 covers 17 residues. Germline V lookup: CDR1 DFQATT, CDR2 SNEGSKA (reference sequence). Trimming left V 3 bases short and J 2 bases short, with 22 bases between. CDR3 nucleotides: TGCAGTGCTAGGCCCTATACCCCGGGACGAAACAACTATGGCTACACCTTC. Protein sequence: CSARPYTPGRNNYGYTF.

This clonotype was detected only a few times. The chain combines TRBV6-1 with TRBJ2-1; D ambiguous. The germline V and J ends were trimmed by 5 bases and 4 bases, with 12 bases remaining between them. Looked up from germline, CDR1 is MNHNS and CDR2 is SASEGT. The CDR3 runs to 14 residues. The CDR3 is CASSSAQGYNEQFF. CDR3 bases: TGTGCCAGCAGTTCAGCACAAGGTTACAATGAGCAGTTCTTC.

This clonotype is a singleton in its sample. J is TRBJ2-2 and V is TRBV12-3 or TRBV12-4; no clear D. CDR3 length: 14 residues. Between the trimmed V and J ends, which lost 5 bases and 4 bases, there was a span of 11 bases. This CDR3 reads CASSVQHLTGELFF. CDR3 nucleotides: TGTGCCAGCAGTGTCCAACACCTCACCGGGGAGCTGTTTTTT.

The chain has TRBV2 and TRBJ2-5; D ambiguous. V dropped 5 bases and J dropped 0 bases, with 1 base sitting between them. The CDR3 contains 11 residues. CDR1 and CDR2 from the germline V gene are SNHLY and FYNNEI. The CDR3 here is CASSYQETQYF. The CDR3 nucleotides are TGTGCCAGCAGTTACCAAGAGACCCAGTACTTC.

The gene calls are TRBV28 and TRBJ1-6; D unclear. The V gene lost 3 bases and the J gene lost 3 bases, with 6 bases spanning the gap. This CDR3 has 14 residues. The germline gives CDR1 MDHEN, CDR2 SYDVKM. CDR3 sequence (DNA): TGTGCCAGCAGTTTCGGCTACTATAATTCACCCCTCCACTTT. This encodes CASSFGYYNSPLHF. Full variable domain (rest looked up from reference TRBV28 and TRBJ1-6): DVKVTQSSRYLVKRTGEKVFLECVQDMDHENMFWYRQDPGLGLRLIYFSYDVKMKEKGDIPEGYSVSREKKERFSLILESASTNQTSMYLCASSFGYYNSPLHFGNGTRLTVT.

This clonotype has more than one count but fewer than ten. CDR3 sequence reads: CASTEGSVYGYTF. CDR3 DNA sequence: TGTGCCAGCACCGAAGGGTCAGTCTATGGCTACACCTTC. The chain carries TRBV12-3 or TRBV12-4 and TRBJ1-2; D call uncertain. There are 13 residues in the CDR3. Trimming left V 7 bases short and J 4 bases short, with 13 bases between.

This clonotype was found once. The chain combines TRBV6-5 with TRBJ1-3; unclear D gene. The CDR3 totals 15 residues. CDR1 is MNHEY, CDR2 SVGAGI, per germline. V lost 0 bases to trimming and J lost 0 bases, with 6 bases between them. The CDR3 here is CASSYSRYSGNTIYF. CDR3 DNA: TGTGCCAGCAGTTACTCACGGTACTCTGGAAACACCATATATTTT.

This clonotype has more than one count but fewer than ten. In DNA form, the CDR3 reads TGTGCCAGCAGCAGAACAGGGGTCGATACGCAGTATTTT. Translating gives CASSRTGVDTQYF. The J gene is TRBJ2-3, the V gene TRBV7-2; 7 bases match TRBD1. Trimming took 5 bases from V and 6 from J; bases not matched to a gene: 5. This CDR3 has 13 amino acids. The germline V gene has CDR1 SGHTA and CDR2 FQGNSA.

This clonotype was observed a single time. CDR3 coding DNA: TGCAGTGCCCACCCACCACTAGCGGGGGGGGACCGAGATACGCAGTATTTT. Translating it yields CSAHPPLAGGDRDTQYF. The chain has TRBV20-1 and TRBJ2-3; 13 nucleotides line up with TRBD2. CDR1 and CDR2 (germline): DFQATT, SNEGSKA (reference sequence). Trimming cost V 6 bases and J 5 bases; bases outside gene matches: 14. This CDR3 comprises 17 residues.

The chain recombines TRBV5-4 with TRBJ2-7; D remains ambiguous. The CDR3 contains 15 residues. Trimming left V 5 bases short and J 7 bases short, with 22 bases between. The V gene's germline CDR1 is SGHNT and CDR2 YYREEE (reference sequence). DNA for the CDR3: TGTGCCAGCAGGAGGTGGACCGACCGCTTTTTGGAGCAGTACGTC. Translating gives CASRRWTDRFLEQYV.

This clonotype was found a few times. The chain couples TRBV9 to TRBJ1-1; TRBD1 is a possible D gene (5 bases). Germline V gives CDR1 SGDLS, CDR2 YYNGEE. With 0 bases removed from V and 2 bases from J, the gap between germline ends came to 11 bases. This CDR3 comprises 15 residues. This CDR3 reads CASSVGGGGNTEAFF. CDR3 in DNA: TGTGCCAGCAGCGTAGGCGGGGGTGGAAACACTGAAGCTTTCTTT.

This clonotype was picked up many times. CDR3 residues: CSASGGLMNTEAFF. The CDR3 DNA reads as TGCAGTGCTAGCGGCGGACTAATGAACACTGAAGCTTTCTTT. The V and J genes are TRBV20-1 and TRBJ1-1; D not certain. Trimming removed 3 bases from V and 0 bases from J, with 11 bases in between. From germline, CDR1 is DFQATT and CDR2 SNEGSKA (reference sequence). The CDR3 loop spans 14 amino acids.

The CDR3 spells CSVDIGTDTGELFF. As DNA, the CDR3 is TGCAGCGTGGACATTGGGACGGACACCGGGGAGCTGTTTTTT. The gene calls are TRBV29-1 and TRBJ2-2; possibly TRBD1 or TRBD2 for D (5 bases each). The germline gives CDR1 SQVTM, CDR2 ANQGSEA. The CDR3 is made up of 14 amino acids. V dropped 6 bases and J dropped 3 bases, with 14 bases sitting between them.

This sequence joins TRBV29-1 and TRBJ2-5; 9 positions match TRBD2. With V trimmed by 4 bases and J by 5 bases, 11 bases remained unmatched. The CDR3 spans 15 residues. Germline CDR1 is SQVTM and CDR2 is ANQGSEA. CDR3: CSVGMAGGRLETQYF. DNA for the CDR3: TGCAGCGTTGGTATGGCGGGGGGGCGGTTGGAGACCCAGTACTTC.

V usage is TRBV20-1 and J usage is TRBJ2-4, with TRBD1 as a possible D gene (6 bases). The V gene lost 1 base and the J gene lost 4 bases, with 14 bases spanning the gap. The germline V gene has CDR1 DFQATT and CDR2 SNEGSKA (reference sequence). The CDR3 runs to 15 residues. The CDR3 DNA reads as TGCAGTGCTAGAGGGGACACCCTTCGGAAAAACATTCAGTACTTC. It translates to CSARGDTLRKNIQYF.

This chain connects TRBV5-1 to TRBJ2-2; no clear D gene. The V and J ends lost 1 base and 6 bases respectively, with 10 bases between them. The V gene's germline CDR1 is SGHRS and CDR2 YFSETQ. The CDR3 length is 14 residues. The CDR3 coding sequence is TGCGCCAGCAGCTTGTTGGGCCGGGCCGGGGAGCTGTTTTTT. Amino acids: CASSLLGRAGELFF.